Detailed here is one T cell receptor (beta chain). This entry is derived from a study of blood T cell repertoires in COVID-19. Study background: The study drew acute and convalescent COVID-19 samples from the United States, Italy and Spain.

How the authors handled the data: Reference gene primer amplification gave estimated nucleated cell counts. Repertoires were generated with immunoSEQ multiplex PCR, while TCRdb's copy carries only in-frame clones and drops some. From that table come the V and J calls and clone size; the DNA was used to work out D and trimming. The repertoire holds about 190,000 clones, with under 90% as singletons. CDR3 size: 16 residues. Germline CDR1 and CDR2: SGHTA and FQGNSA. The ends lost 1 base at V and 5 bases at J; junction bases unmatched: 3. This chain connects TRBV7-2 to TRBJ1-5, with 12 positions matching TRBD1. The clonotype was recovered from a man between 40 and 49 years old with acute or convalescent COVID-19. Sequencing was done on a sample of peripheral blood. The CDR3 sequence: CASSLVGTGGYQPQHF. CDR3 in DNA: TGTGCCAGCAGCTTAGTAGGGACAGGGGGCTATCAGCCCCAGCATTTT.